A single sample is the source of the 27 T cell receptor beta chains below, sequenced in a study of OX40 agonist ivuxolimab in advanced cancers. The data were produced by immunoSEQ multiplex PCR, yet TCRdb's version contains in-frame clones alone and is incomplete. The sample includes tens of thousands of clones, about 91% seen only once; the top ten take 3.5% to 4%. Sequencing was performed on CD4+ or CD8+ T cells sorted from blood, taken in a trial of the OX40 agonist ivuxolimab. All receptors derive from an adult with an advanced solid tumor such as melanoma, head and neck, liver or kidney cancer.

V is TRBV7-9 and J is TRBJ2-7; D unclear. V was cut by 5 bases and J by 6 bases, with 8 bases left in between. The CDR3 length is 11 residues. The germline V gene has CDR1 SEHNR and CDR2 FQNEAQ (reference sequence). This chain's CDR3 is CASSPSAEQYF. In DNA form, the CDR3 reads TGTGCCAGCAGCCCCTCTGCCGAGCAGTACTTC.

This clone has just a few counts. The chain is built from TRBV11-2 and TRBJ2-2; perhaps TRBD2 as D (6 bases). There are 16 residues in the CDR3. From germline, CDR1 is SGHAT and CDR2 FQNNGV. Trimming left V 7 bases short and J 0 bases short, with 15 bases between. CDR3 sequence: CASTLLGGPNTGELFF. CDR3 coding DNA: TGTGCCAGCACCCTGCTGGGGGGTCCGAACACCGGGGAGCTGTTTTTT.

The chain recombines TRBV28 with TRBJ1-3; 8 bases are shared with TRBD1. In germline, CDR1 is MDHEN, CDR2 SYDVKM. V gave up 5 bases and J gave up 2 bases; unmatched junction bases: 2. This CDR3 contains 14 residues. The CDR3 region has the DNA TGTGCCAGCAGTCCGGACAGGGCTGGAAACACCATATATTTT. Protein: CASSPDRAGNTIYF.

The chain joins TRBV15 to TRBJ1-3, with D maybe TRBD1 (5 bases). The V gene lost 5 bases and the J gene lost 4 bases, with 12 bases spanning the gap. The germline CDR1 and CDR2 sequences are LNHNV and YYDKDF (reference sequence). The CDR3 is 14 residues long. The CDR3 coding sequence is TGTGCCACCAGCCAGCGGGGGTCCGGAAACACCATATATTTT. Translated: CATSQRGSGNTIYF.

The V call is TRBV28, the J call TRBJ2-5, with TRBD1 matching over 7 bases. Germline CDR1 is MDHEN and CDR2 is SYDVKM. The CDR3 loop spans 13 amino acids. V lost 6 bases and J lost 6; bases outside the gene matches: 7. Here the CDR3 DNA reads TGTGCCAGCAGCCCGACAGGGTGGCAGACCCAGTACTTC. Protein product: CASSPTGWQTQYF.

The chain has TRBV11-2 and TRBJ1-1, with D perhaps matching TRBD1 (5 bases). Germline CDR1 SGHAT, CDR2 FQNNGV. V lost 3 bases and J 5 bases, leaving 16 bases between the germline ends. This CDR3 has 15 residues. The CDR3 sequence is CASSFPSRVGTEAFF. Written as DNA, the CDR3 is TGTGCCAGCAGCTTCCCCTCCAGGGTAGGGACTGAAGCTTTCTTT.

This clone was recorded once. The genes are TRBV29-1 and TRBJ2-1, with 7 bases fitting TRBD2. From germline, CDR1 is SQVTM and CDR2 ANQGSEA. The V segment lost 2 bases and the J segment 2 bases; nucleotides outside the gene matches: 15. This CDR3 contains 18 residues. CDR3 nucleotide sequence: TGCAGCGTTGAATCTCTGAGGGGTAGCGGGCCCCCCTACAATGAGCAGTTCTTC. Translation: CSVESLRGSGPPYNEQFF.

The DNA of the CDR3 is TGTGCCAGCAGCTTAGTTGGGGACCCCGGGGAGCTGTTTTTT. It translates to CASSLVGDPGELFF. The rearrangement links TRBV7-9 to TRBJ2-2; tentatively, D is TRBD1 or TRBD2 (5 bases each). From germline, CDR1 is SEHNR and CDR2 FQNEAQ (reference sequence). V was pared by 1 base and J by 6 bases, with 9 bases between. CDR3 length: 14 amino acids. Together with reference TRBV7-9 and TRBJ2-2, the CDR3 gives the full variable domain: DTGVSQNPRHKITKRGQNVTFRCDPISEHNRLYWYRQTLGQGPEFLTYFQNEAQLEKSRLLSDRFSAERPKGSFSTLEIQRTEQGDSAMYLCASSLVGDPGELFFGEGSRLTVL.

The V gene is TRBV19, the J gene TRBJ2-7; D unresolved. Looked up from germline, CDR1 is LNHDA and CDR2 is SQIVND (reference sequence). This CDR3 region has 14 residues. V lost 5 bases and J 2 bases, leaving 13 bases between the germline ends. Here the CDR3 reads CASSASLGPYEQYF. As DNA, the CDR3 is TGTGCCAGTAGTGCCTCCCTAGGACCCTACGAGCAGTACTTC. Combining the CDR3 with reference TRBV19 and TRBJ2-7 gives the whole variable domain DGGITQSPKYLFRKEGQNVTLSCEQNLNHDAMYWYRQDPGQGLRLIYYSQIVNDFQKGDIAEGYSVSREKKESFPLTVTSAQKNPTAFYLCASSASLGPYEQYFGPGTRLTVT.

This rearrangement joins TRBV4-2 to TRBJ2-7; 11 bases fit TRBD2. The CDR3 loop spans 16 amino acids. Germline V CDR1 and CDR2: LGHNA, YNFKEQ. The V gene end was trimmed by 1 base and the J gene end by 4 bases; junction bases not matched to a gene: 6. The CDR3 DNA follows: TGTGCCAGCAGCCAAGCACTAGCGGGAGAAAGGTACGAGCAGTACTTC. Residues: CASSQALAGERYEQYF.

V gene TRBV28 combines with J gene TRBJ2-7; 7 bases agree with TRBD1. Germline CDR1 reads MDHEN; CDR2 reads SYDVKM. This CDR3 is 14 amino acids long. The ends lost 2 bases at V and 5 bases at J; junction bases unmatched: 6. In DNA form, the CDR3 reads TGTGCCAGCAGTTTACAGGGGGATGGGAACGAGCAGTACTTC. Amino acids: CASSLQGDGNEQYF. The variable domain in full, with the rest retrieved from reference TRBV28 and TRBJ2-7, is DVKVTQSSRYLVKRTGEKVFLECVQDMDHENMFWYRQDPGLGLRLIYFSYDVKMKEKGDIPEGYSVSREKKERFSLILESASTNQTSMYLCASSLQGDGNEQYFGPGTRLTVT.

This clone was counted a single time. CDR3: CASREGNQPQHF. The CDR3 bases are TGTGCCAGTAGGGAGGGGAATCAGCCCCAGCATTTT. The chain has TRBV19 and TRBJ1-5; D might be TRBD1 (5 bases). V gave up 6 bases and J gave up 4 bases, with 7 bases separating them. This CDR3 contains 12 residues. Germline CDR1 reads LNHDA; CDR2 reads SQIVND (reference sequence). The whole variable domain, filled in from reference TRBV19 and TRBJ1-5, reads DGGITQSPKYLFRKEGQNVTLSCEQNLNHDAMYWYRQDPGQGLRLIYYSQIVNDFQKGDIAEGYSVSREKKESFPLTVTSAQKNPTAFYLCASREGNQPQHFGDGTRLSIL.

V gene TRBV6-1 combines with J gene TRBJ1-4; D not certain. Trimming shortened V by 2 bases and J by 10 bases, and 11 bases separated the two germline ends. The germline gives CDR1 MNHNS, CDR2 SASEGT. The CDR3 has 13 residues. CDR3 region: CASSELGIGKLFF. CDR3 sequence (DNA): TGTGCCAGCAGTGAACTAGGTATTGGAAAACTGTTTTTT.

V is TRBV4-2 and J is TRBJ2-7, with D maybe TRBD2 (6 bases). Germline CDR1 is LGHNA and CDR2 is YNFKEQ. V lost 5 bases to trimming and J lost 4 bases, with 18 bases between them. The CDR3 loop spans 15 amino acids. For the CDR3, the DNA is TGTGCCAGCAGCGGGCATGAGCGGGTGGGATACGAGCAGTACTTC. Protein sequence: CASSGHERVGYEQYF.

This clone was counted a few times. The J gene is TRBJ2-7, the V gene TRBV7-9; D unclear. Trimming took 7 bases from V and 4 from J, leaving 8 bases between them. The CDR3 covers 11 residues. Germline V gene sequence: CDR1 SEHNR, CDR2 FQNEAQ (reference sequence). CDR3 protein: CASTGSYEQYF. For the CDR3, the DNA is TGTGCCAGCACTGGGTCTTACGAGCAGTACTTC. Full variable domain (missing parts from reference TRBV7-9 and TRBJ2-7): DTGVSQNPRHKITKRGQNVTFRCDPISEHNRLYWYRQTLGQGPEFLTYFQNEAQLEKSRLLSDRFSAERPKGSFSTLEIQRTEQGDSAMYLCASTGSYEQYFGPGTRLTVT.

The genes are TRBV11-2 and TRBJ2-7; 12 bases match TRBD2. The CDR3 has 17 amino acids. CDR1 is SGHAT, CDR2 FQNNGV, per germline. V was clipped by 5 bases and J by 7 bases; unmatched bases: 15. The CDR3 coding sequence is TGTGCCAGCAGCCCTCCCGACCCTAGCGGGAGGGCCGGGGAGCAGTACTTC. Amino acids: CASSPPDPSGRAGEQYF.

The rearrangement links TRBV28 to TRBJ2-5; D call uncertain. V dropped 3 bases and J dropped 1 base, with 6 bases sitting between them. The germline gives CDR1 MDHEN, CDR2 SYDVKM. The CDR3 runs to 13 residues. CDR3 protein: CASSFSGQETQYF. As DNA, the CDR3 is TGTGCCAGCAGTTTTTCCGGCCAAGAGACCCAGTACTTC.

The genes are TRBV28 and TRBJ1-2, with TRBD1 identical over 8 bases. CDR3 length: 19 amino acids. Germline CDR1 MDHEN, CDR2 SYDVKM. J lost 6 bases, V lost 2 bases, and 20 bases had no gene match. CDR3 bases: TGTGCCAGCAGTTTAACATCCTTACCGCAGGGGGCGCGGGGGGATGGCTACACCTTC. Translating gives CASSLTSLPQGARGDGYTF.

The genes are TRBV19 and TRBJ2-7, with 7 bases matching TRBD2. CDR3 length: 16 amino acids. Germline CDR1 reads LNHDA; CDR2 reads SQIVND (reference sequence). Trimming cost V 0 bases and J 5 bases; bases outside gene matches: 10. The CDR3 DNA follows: TGTGCCAGTAGTATAGAGGGAAGCGGGACCCTCAACGAGCAGTACTTC. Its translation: CASSIEGSGTLNEQYF. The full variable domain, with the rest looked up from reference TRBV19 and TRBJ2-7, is DGGITQSPKYLFRKEGQNVTLSCEQNLNHDAMYWYRQDPGQGLRLIYYSQIVNDFQKGDIAEGYSVSREKKESFPLTVTSAQKNPTAFYLCASSIEGSGTLNEQYFGPGTRLTVT.

For the CDR3, the DNA is TGTGCCAGTAGTATTGGACTAGCGGGAGGGCTTGATACGCAGTATTTT. It translates to CASSIGLAGGLDTQYF. The V and J genes are TRBV19 and TRBJ2-3, with 15 nucleotides matching TRBD2. The V segment lost 3 bases and the J segment 6 bases; nucleotides outside the gene matches: 4. CDR1 is LNHDA, CDR2 SQIVND, per germline (reference sequence). CDR3 length: 16 residues.

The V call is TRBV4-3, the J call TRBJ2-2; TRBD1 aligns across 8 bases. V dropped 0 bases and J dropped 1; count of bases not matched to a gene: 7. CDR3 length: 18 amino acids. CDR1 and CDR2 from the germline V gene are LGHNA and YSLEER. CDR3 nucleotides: TGCGCCAGCAGCCAAGACCCACCTACAGGGGGGAACACCGGGGAGCTGTTTTTT. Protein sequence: CASSQDPPTGGNTGELFF.

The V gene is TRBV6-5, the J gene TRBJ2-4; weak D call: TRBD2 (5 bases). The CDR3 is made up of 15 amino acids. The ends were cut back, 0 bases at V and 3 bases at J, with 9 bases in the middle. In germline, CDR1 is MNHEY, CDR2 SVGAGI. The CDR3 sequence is CASSYSFGDKNIQYF. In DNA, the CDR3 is TGTGCCAGCAGTTACTCGTTCGGGGACAAAAACATTCAGTACTTC.

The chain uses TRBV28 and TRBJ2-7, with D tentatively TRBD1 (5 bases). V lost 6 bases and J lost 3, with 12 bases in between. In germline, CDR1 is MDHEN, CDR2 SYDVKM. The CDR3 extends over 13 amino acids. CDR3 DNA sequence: TGTGCCAGCAGGAAGACAGTTTTCTACGAGCAGTACTTC. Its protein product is CASRKTVFYEQYF.

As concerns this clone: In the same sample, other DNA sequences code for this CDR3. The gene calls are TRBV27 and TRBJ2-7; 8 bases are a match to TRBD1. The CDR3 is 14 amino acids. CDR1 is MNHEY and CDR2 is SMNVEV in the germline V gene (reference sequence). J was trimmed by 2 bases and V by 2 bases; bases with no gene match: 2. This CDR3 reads CASSLGQGAYEQYF. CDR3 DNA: TGTGCCAGCAGTTTAGGACAGGGAGCCTACGAGCAGTACTTC.

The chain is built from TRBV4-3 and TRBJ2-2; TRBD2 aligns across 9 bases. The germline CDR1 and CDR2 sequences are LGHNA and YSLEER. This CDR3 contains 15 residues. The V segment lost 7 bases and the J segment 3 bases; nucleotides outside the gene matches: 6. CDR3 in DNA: TGCGCCAGCACCCCGGGACTAGCTTACACCGGGGAGCTGTTTTTT. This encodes CASTPGLAYTGELFF.

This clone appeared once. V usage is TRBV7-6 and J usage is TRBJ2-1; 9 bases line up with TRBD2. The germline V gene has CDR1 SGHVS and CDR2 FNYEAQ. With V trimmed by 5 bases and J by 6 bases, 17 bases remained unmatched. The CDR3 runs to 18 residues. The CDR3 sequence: CASSPIGGETSGINEQFF. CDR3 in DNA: TGTGCCAGCAGCCCTATCGGGGGGGAGACTAGCGGAATCAATGAGCAGTTCTTC.

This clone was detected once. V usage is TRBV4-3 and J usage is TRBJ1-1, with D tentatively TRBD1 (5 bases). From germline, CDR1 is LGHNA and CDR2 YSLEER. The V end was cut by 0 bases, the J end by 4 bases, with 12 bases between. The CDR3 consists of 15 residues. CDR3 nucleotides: TGCGCCAGCAGCCAAGATGGAGGGGCGAGCACTGAAGCTTTCTTT. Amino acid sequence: CASSQDGGASTEAFF.